The 8 T cell receptor beta chains below come from one sample, sequenced in a study of blood T cell repertoires in COVID-19. Generated by immunoSEQ multiplex PCR, the TCRdb table keeps only in-frame clones and is missing some. The table lists 340,000 or so clones, approximately 82% of them singletons. The specimen sequenced was peripheral blood. The receptors come from a man aged 30-40 years with active or convalescent COVID-19.

The rearrangement joins TRBV7-7 to TRBJ1-1; possibly TRBD1 for D (6 bases). V dropped 7 bases and J dropped 1 base, with 25 bases sitting between them. From germline, CDR1 is SSHAT and CDR2 FNYEAQ (reference sequence). The CDR3 totals 18 residues. CDR3 DNA sequence: TGTGCCAGCACCTTTGGGGGCCGGGGGGCTCTTGGGAACACTGAAGCTTTCTTT. It is translated as CASTFGGRGALGNTEAFF.

The DNA of the CDR3 is TGTGCCAGCAGCTTACGGCGGGGAGGGGTTTCGGATTCACCCCTCCACTTT. This translates into CASSLRRGGVSDSPLHF. V and J are TRBV7-7 and TRBJ1-6; D may be TRBD1 (5 bases). Looked up from germline, CDR1 is SSHAT and CDR2 is FNYEAQ (reference sequence). Trimming left V 2 bases short and J 8 bases short, with 19 bases between. This CDR3 comprises 17 residues.

The chain couples TRBV7-5 to TRBJ2-3; the table's D gene call, TRBD2, was not cross checked with the DNA. TRBV7-5 is an annotated pseudogene. This CDR3 region has 18 residues. In DNA form, the CDR3 reads TGTGTCAGAAGCACCTTCGGGACTAGCGGGGCGGGGGAAGATACGCAGTATTTT. It codes for CVRSTFGTSGAGEDTQYF.

The genes are TRBV7-9 and TRBJ1-4; 9 bases are a match to TRBD1. V lost 2 bases and J lost 5; bases outside the gene matches: 6. There are 16 residues in the CDR3. CDR1 SEHNR and CDR2 FQNEAQ come from the germline V gene (reference sequence). The CDR3 is CASSLPHRGRNEKLFF. As DNA, the CDR3 is TGTGCCAGCAGCTTACCGCACAGGGGGCGGAATGAAAAACTGTTTTTT.

The chain couples TRBV19 to TRBJ2-1, with 8 bases matching TRBD1. The V segment lost 6 bases and the J segment 2 bases; nucleotides outside the gene matches: 3. The V gene's germline CDR1 is LNHDA and CDR2 SQIVND (reference sequence). This CDR3 spans 14 amino acids. The CDR3 bases are TGTGCCAGTAGCAGACAGGGGACCTACAATGAGCAGTTCTTC. Protein product: CASSRQGTYNEQFF.

This rearrangement joins TRBV28 to TRBJ1-6; 7 bases line up with TRBD1. The CDR3 is 17 amino acids. Germline V gene data show CDR1 as MDHEN and CDR2 as SYDVKM. V lost 6 bases, J lost 0 bases, and 8 bases stayed unmatched. The CDR3 DNA is TGTGCCAGCAGCGTTTGGGGGGACAGCTCCTATAATTCACCCCTCCACTTT. This gives the protein CASSVWGDSSYNSPLHF.

This clone has a single count. The chain has TRBV25-1 and TRBJ2-1, with D hard to call. The CDR3 is made up of 12 amino acids. CDR1 and CDR2 from the germline V gene are MGHDK and SYGVNS. Trimming removed 1 base at V and 7 bases at J, with 5 bases between. This CDR3 is CASSEFPNEQFF. DNA for the CDR3: TGTGCCAGCAGTGAATTCCCGAATGAGCAGTTCTTC.

The DNA of the CDR3 is TGTGCCATCACCTTAAGTCCCGGGACAGGGACCGGTTCCGGGGCCAACGTCCTGACTTTC. Its protein is CAITLSPGTGTGSGANVLTF. The V call is TRBV10-3, the J call TRBJ2-6; 9 bases align to TRBD1. With V trimmed by 7 bases and J by 4 bases, 20 bases remained unmatched. The CDR3 has 20 residues. Germline loops: CDR1 ENHRY, CDR2 SYGVKD.